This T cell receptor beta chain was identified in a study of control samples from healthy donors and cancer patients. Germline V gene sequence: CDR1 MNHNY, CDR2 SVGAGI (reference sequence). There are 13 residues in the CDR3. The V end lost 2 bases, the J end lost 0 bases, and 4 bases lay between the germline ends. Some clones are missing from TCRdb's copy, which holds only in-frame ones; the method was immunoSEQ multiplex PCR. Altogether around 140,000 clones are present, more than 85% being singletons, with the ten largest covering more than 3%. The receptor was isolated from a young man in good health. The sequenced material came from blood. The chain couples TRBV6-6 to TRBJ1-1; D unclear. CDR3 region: CASSYVLNTEAFF. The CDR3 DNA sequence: TGTGCCAGCAGTTACGTGCTGAACACTGAAGCTTTCTTT.